This is a list of T cell receptor beta chains from one sample in a study of Ad26.COV2.S vaccination and SARS-CoV-2 variants. The protocol was immunoSEQ multiplex PCR, while the TCRdb copy is restricted to in-frame clones and leaves out a portion. The sample records about 680,000 clones, about 89% being singletons. Here the sequenced sample was peripheral blood, taken in a trial of Ad26.COV2.S vaccine versus placebo. The receptor source for this set is a person between 18 and 65 years old who received the Ad26.COV2.S COVID-19 vaccine or a placebo. Both conserved end residues are part of each CDR3. A D gene is named only where the DNA matches it firmly. Clone size is stated in some rows and not others, as once, few, many or a class when expanded.

>NA|TRBV9|NA|TRBJ2-2
CASSVESPPGELFF
TGTGCCAGCAGCGTAGAATCCCCCCCCGGGGAGCTGTTTTTT
>NA|TRBV19|NA|TRBJ2-7
CASSWTFSSSYEQYF
TGTGCCAGTAGTTGGACATTTTCAAGCTCCTACGAGCAGTACTTC
>NA|TRBV30|NA|TRBJ2-7
CAWSVHPYEQYF
TGTGCCTGGAGTGTACACCCTTACGAGCAGTACTTC
>TRBD1|TRBV30|NA|TRBJ1-5
CAWSFPDRLHQPQHF
TGTGCCTGGAGTTTCCCGGACAGGCTACATCAGCCCCAGCATTTT
>NA|TRBV5-8|NA|TRBJ1-6
CASGGQYNSPLHF
TGTGCCAGCGGAGGACAGTATAATTCACCCCTCCACTTT
>TRBD2|TRBV7-9|NA|TRBJ2-1
CASSLARLAGAGNEQFF
TGTGCCAGCAGCTTAGCCCGACTAGCGGGGGCGGGGAATGAGCAGTTCTTC
>TRBD2|TRBV6-4|NA|TRBJ2-1
CASSDSGGGSYNEQFF
TGTGCCAGCAGTGACTCGGGCGGGGGGTCGTACAATGAGCAGTTCTTC
>NA|TRBV27|NA|TRBJ1-4
CASSGGALEKLFF
TGTGCCAGCAGTGGGGGAGCTCTTGAAAAACTGTTTTTT
>TRBD2|TRBV4-3|NA|TRBJ2-3
CASSTSRGSGGQRDTQYF
TGCGCCAGCAGCACTAGCCGGGGTAGCGGGGGCCAACGAGATACGCAGTATTTT
>TRBD1|TRBV27|NA|TRBJ1-5
CASSSRGGNQPQHF
TGTGCCAGCAGTTCCAGGGGGGGCAATCAGCCCCAGCATTTT
>NA|TRBV24-1|NA|TRBJ2-2
CATSDLTGANTGELFF
TGTGCCACCAGTGATCTCACAGGAGCGAACACCGGGGAGCTGTTTTTT
>TRBD1|TRBV19|NA|TRBJ1-4
CASSTRRDRGDEKLFF
TGTGCCAGTAGTACACGACGGGACAGGGGCGATGAAAAACTGTTTTTT
>TRBD2|TRBV4-2|NA|TRBJ2-5
CASSQSSGGGETQYF
TGTGCCAGCAGCCAAAGTAGCGGGGGGGGTGAGACCCAGTACTTC
>TRBD1|TRBV7-2|NA|TRBJ2-3
CASSLTGQGGDTQYF
TGTGCCAGCAGCTTAACCGGACAGGGTGGAGATACGCAGTATTTT
>NA|TRBV7-2|NA|TRBJ2-2
CASSARGPNTGELFF
TGTGCCAGCAGCGCCAGGGGTCCGAACACCGGGGAGCTGTTTTTT
>TRBD1|TRBV24-1|NA|TRBJ2-5
CATRGQGGETQYF
TGTGCCACCAGAGGACAGGGGGGAGAGACCCAGTACTTC
>NA|TRBV5-6|many|TRBJ1-2
CASSPGYGYTF
TGTGCCAGCAGCCCAGGGTATGGCTACACCTTC
>NA|TRBV4-3|NA|TRBJ1-2
CASSGDPGVLYGYTF
TGCGCCAGCAGCGGGGACCCCGGGGTCCTCTATGGCTACACCTTC
>NA|TRBV6-5|NA|TRBJ1-5
CASSYDPNQPQHF
TGTGCCAGCAGTTACGACCCCAATCAGCCCCAGCATTTT
>NA|TRBV11-2|NA|TRBJ2-7
CASSLVGREQYF
TGTGCCAGCAGCTTAGTCGGAAGAGAGCAGTACTTC
>NA|TRBV27|once|TRBJ2-2
CASKTGVVGELFF
TGTGCCAGCAAGACAGGAGTGGTCGGGGAGCTGTTTTTT
>NA|TRBV30|NA|TRBJ1-5
CAWSVRQGGNQPQHF
TGTGCCTGGAGTGTACGGCAGGGCGGCAATCAGCCCCAGCATTTT
>NA|TRBV15|NA|TRBJ2-7
CATSRGTDLWEQYF
TGTGCCACCAGCCGGGGGACAGATCTCTGGGAGCAGTACTTC
>NA|TRBV30|NA|TRBJ2-7
CAWSPDLWGPNYEQYF
TGTGCCTGGAGTCCGGATCTTTGGGGCCCAAACTACGAGCAGTACTTC
>NA|TRBV19|once|TRBJ2-6
CASSESSGANVLTF
TGTGCCAGTAGCGAGAGCTCTGGGGCCAACGTCCTGACTTTC
>NA|TRBV3-1/TRBV3-2|NA|TRBJ1-6
CASRSSNSPLHF
TGTGCCAGCAGGTCCAGTAATTCACCCCTCCACTTT
>NA|TRBV7-9|NA|TRBJ1-5
CASSFGNQPQHF
TGTGCCAGCAGCTTTGGGAATCAGCCCCAGCATTTT
>TRBD2|TRBV5-5|NA|TRBJ2-2
CASRLAGVVDTGELFF
TGTGCCAGCAGACTAGCGGGAGTAGTAGACACCGGGGAGCTGTTTTTT
>TRBD1|TRBV9|NA|TRBJ2-1
CASSVEGTGYNEQFF
TGTGCCAGCAGCGTAGAGGGGACAGGTTACAATGAGCAGTTCTTC
>TRBD1|TRBV7-2|NA|TRBJ2-5
CASSFDRGIETQYF
TGTGCCAGCAGCTTCGACAGGGGGATCGAGACCCAGTACTTC
>TRBD1|TRBV24-1|NA|TRBJ2-7
CATSEGDRAYEQYF
TGTGCCACCAGTGAAGGGGACAGGGCCTACGAGCAGTACTTC
>TRBD2|TRBV3-1/TRBV3-2|NA|TRBJ2-5
CASSRLAGGETQYF
TGTGCCAGCAGCCGACTAGCGGGAGGGGAGACCCAGTACTTC
>NA|TRBV11-2|NA|TRBJ2-7
CASSLVQGGSYEQYF
TGTGCCAGCAGCTTAGTGCAGGGGGGTTCGTACGAGCAGTACTTC
>NA|TRBV27|NA|TRBJ1-1
CASSLGVRGGFMNTEAFF
TGTGCCAGCAGTCTGGGGGTTCGGGGAGGGTTTATGAACACTGAAGCTTTCTTT
>NA|TRBV5-1|NA|TRBJ2-1
CASRGRVAYNEQFF
TGCGCCAGCAGGGGCAGGGTGGCCTACAATGAGCAGTTCTTC
>NA|TRBV29-1|once|TRBJ1-3
CSVTHPGFNTIYF
TGCAGCGTCACTCACCCCGGCTTTAACACCATATATTTT
>TRBD1|TRBV15|NA|TRBJ2-1
CATSRRQGQYNEQFF
TGTGCCACCAGCAGAAGACAGGGGCAATACAATGAGCAGTTCTTC
>NA|TRBV16|NA|TRBJ1-1
CASSQTGGTEAFF
TGTGCCAGCAGCCAAACGGGTGGGACTGAAGCTTTCTTT
>TRBD2|TRBV7-2|NA|TRBJ2-1
CASSFTLAGVEQFF
TGTGCCAGCAGCTTCACACTAGCGGGGGTTGAGCAGTTCTTC
>TRBD1|TRBV29-1|NA|TRBJ1-2
CSGGQGAGGYTF
TGCAGCGGGGGACAGGGGGCCGGTGGCTACACCTTC
>NA|TRBV5-1|few|TRBJ2-3
CASSWYGVSTDTQYF
TGCGCCAGCAGCTGGTACGGGGTTAGCACAGATACGCAGTATTTT
>NA|TRBV24-1|NA|TRBJ2-7
CATSDLWAGSYEQYF
TGTGCCACCAGTGATTTGTGGGCAGGGAGCTACGAGCAGTACTTC
>TRBD1|TRBV10-3|NA|TRBJ1-5
CATSPGQGNQPQHF
TGTGCCACCTCTCCGGGACAGGGGAATCAGCCCCAGCATTTT
>NA|TRBV3-1/TRBV3-2|NA|TRBJ2-5
CASSQAPAQETQYF
TGTGCCAGCAGCCAAGCTCCCGCCCAAGAGACCCAGTACTTC
>TRBD1|TRBV6-5|NA|TRBJ2-1
CASSKQGARFSEQFF
TGTGCCAGCAGTAAACAGGGGGCGCGTTTTAGTGAGCAGTTCTTC
>NA|TRBV15|NA|TRBJ2-5
CATSRDRGVETQYF
TGTGCCACCAGCAGAGATAGGGGGGTGGAGACCCAGTACTTC
>NA|TRBV25-1|NA|TRBJ2-7
CASSSKTGFYEQYF
TGTGCCAGCAGTTCTAAGACAGGTTTCTACGAGCAGTACTTC
>NA|TRBV6-5|NA|TRBJ1-4
CASKPGPANEKLFF
TGTGCCAGCAAGCCCGGACCGGCTAATGAAAAACTGTTTTTT
>NA|TRBV15|NA|TRBJ1-1
CATNQGRSPEAFF
TGTGCCACCAATCAGGGGCGGTCCCCTGAAGCTTTCTTT
>NA|TRBV5-1|NA|TRBJ2-2
CASSVRVANTGELFF
TGCGCCAGCAGCGTCAGGGTAGCGAACACCGGGGAGCTGTTTTTT